This T cell receptor beta chain is drawn from a study of shared clonotypes between healthy human individuals. Profiling relied on immunoSEQ multiplex PCR, and the TCRdb table lists in-frame clones only, not all of them. The profile shows about 2 million clones, roughly 95% of them singletons. With 0 bases clipped from V and 5 bases from J, the junction kept 5 bases outside the gene matches. Germline CDR1 and CDR2: SGHRS and YFSETQ. This CDR3 is built from 14 residues. The clonotype was recovered from a man between 18 and 29 years old in good health. The sequenced sample was naive CD4+ T cells sorted from blood. Documented subset: CD45RA+ positively selected. V gene TRBV5-1 combines with J gene TRBJ2-7; 7 bases are shared with TRBD1. CDR3 residues: CASSLVQGWNEQYF. For the CDR3, the DNA is TGCGCCAGCAGCTTGGTACAGGGGTGGAACGAGCAGTACTTC.